This T cell receptor (beta chain) was identified in a study of T cells in Graves' hyperthyroidism and ophthalmopathy (dated by TCRdb to the late 2010s). Regarding the complete study: Peripheral blood was sampled at the time of initial diagnosis, prior to any treatment. TCR V-J signatures able to tell the groups apart were searched for in a discovery cohort of 95 to 100 patients, of whom approximately 40 had Graves' ophthalmopathy and around 56 had stable Graves' hyperthyroidism. Prospective prediction of ophthalmopathy was tested in an independent validation cohort consisting of about 19 hyperthyroidism patients and more than 15 patients who later progressed to ophthalmopathy. The approximately 95 discovery patients were divided at random into training and test sets in a 7:3 ratio. In addition, the study compared T-cell repertoires in thyroid tissue and in blood from several Graves' hyperthyroidism patients. Following sampling, methimazole starting at 30 mg daily was given to hyperthyroidism patients, and high-dose intravenous methylprednisolone was given to ophthalmopathy patients. The paper reports TCR Vbeta CDR3 sequencing of fewer than 150 peripheral blood samples: approximately 43 ophthalmopathy, under 80 hyperthyroidism and 17 progressor patients. The paper as a whole reports these results and caveats: A model built on a 13 V-J signature distinguished ophthalmopathy from stable hyperthyroidism, reaching around 90% sensitivity and approximately 83% specificity in cross-validation and 80%/75% in testing. Most expanded thyroid clonotypes (frequency above 0.001) were also detected in blood, a finding suggesting that blood repertoires may reflect thyroid immune responses. Sample size was not statistically predetermined, and blinding of investigators to group allocation was not performed. In validation, the model predicted progression to ophthalmopathy a median of roughly six months before onset, with roughly 68% sensitivity and almost 75% specificity.

Many counts were recorded for this clonotype. It lacks a known antigen. The sample holds no much larger clone one base away, and base qualities are not on file. A patient counted as having stable Graves' hyperthyroidism if no progression to ophthalmopathy occurred over 18 months of follow-up. The hyperthyroidism patients were between 18 and 65 years old and newly diagnosed, with a disease duration of less than 2 months. Patients with uncontrolled infections, other autoimmune diseases, pregnancy or lactation were excluded. Diagnoses were established on the basis of clinical symptoms, serum thyroxine and TRAb, thyroid ultrasound, and orbital computed tomography. PBMCs were separated from about 10 ml of fresh peripheral blood using Ficoll-Paque density gradient centrifugation. Total RNA was extracted with Trizol reagent, and quality was checked on an Agilent 2100 Bioanalyzer. Per the germline V gene, MGHDK is the CDR1 and SYGVNS is the CDR2. Measured from the cysteine to the phenylalanine, the CDR3 is 13 residues long. The entry retains the CDR3 DNA only, 39 bases that are in frame from base 1. V is shortened by 7 bases, J by 1 base, and the region joining them spans 10 bases.

Amplification of TCR beta CDR3 regions was carried out from RNA transcripts. For the first round of RT-PCR on the TCR CDR3, the HTBI primer set was used together with the Qiagen OneStep RT-PCR kit. A second multiplex PCR round built the libraries, followed by size selection and purification. Libraries were sequenced paired-end with 100 bp reads on an Illumina HiSeq2000. As for how the authors treated the data: SOAPnuke was used to process the raw data, with reads discarded if the reads contained adapters or uncalled bases, had a mean Phred below 15, or lacked an exact constant-primer or identifier match. COPE v1.2.5 was used to merge high-quality paired reads, and clonotypes were defined as unique nucleotide sequences. Clonotypes were aligned to IMGT TRBV, TRBD and TRBJ reference segments using MiTCR v1.1. The analysis included only V-J combinations with a frequency above 0.0001, which together covered about 99% of the repertoires. The TCS score was defined as the ratio of F50 (clonal expansion) to E x V (chaos), calculated using BLOSUM62-based TCRdist between CDR3 peptides within each V-J. Welch's t-statistics and random forest reduced 500 to 550 V-J features to 13, which were used in a naive Bayes classifier (R e1071). The public reads were run again by TCRdb, first through fastp at Q25 and then through MiXCR, and only productive beta chains were kept. Each entry is one CDR3 protein sequence, shown with its most common DNA and genes. The V and J calls follow TCRdb's processing rather than the paper's. The sample data list around 300,000 distinct CDR3 sequences, and 14% of these were observed just once. The ten biggest clones cover around 25% of the sample.

The chain uses TRBV25-1 and TRBJ2-5; the D gene remains uncertain. Sequencing used blood. This receptor was taken from a woman in her twenties or thirties with Graves' hyperthyroidism. CDR3 reads: CASIHGPQETQYF. In nucleotides, the sequence is TGTGCCAGCATACACGGCCCCCAAGAGACCCAGTACTTC.